Sequencing of this T cell receptor (beta chain) was carried out in a study of T-cell memory formation after mild COVID-19. V lost 0 bases and J lost 4; bases outside the gene matches: 7. The CDR3 has 16 amino acids. TCRdb passed the 5' RACE reads through MiXCR, listing each CDR3 protein once. The repertoire holds approximately 560,000 distinct CDR3 sequences, with 15% to 20% as singletons. Regarding the study as a whole: A subset of responding clones appeared in pre-infection memory, suggesting cross-reactive memory joined.

This clonotype was counted between two and nine times. Its antigen is unknown. The receptor's source is an adult woman who had mild COVID-19 (a few samples of this study predate the infection). Cell type and time point are not known. The gene calls are TRBV12-3 or TRBV12-4 and TRBJ2-5; 8 nucleotides line up with TRBD2. The sample was PBMCs or a T cell subset sorted from them (not recorded which). CDR3 loop: CASSLASGKTGETQYF. The CDR3 DNA reads TGTGCCAGCAGTTTAGCTAGCGGGAAGACGGGAGAGACCCAGTACTTC.